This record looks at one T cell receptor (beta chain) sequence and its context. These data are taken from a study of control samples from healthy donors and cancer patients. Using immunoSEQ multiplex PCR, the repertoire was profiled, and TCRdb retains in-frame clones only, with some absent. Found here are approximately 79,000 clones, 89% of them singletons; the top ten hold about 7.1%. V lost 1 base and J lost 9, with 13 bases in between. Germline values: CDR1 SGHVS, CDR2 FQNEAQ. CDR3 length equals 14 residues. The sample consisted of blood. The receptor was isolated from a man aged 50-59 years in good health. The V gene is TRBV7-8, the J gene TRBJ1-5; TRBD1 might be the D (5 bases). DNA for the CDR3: TGTGCCAGCAGCTTAGAAGACAGATCTATGCCCCAGCATTTT. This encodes CASSLEDRSMPQHF.